This is a list of T cell receptor beta chains from one sample in a study of T cells in Graves' hyperthyroidism and ophthalmopathy. TCRdb itself ran the multiplex PCR reads through MiXCR, one entry per CDR3 protein. The sample yields 500,000 to 650,000 distinct CDR3 sequences, approximately 15% seen once. Sequenced input: blood. These receptor sequences come from a woman aged 40 to 50 with Graves' hyperthyroidism. The CDR3 runs from the conserved cysteine through the conserved F or W. A D gene is named only where the DNA matches it firmly. Only some rows state a clone size, as once, few, many or a class for expanded clones.

abundance	v_gene	d_gene	j_gene	CDR3aa	CDR3nt
many	TRBV5-1	-	TRBJ2-7	CASSLRESLHYEQYF	TGCGCCAGCAGCTTGAGGGAATCTCTCCACTACGAGCAGTACTTC
-	TRBV25-1	TRBD1	TRBJ2-7	CASSDHRDRGRYEQYF	TGTGCCAGCAGTGACCACCGGGACAGGGGTCGTTACGAGCAGTACTTC
few	TRBV6-1	TRBD1	TRBJ1-2	CASSRDRDIYGYTF	TGTGCCAGCAGTCGGGACAGGGACATTTATGGCTACACCTTC
few	TRBV7-2	-	TRBJ1-5	CASSLSYISNQPQHF	TGTGCCAGCAGCCTATCTTATATTAGCAATCAGCCCCAGCATTTT
-	TRBV11-2	TRBD1	TRBJ2-1	CASSLEWADRGLSYNEQFF	TGTGCCAGCAGCTTAGAATGGGCGGACAGGGGACTCTCCTACAATGAGCAGTTCTTC
-	TRBV6-1	TRBD2	TRBJ2-2	CASTPGLAGNTGELFF	TGTGCCAGCACTCCAGGACTAGCGGGGAACACCGGGGAGCTGTTTTTT
many	TRBV18	-	TRBJ2-1	CASSLGTHNEQFF	TGTGCCAGCTCACTCGGGACCCACAATGAGCAGTTCTTC
-	TRBV28	TRBD1	TRBJ2-7	CASRPGQDGYEQYF	TGTGCCAGCAGGCCGGGACAGGACGGCTACGAGCAGTACTTC
many	TRBV3-1	-	TRBJ2-7	CASSPGTNYEQYF	TGTGCCAGCAGCCCCGGGACAAACTACGAGCAGTACTTC
few	TRBV7-9	-	TRBJ1-1	CASSMDSLNTEAFF	TGTGCCAGCAGCATGGACAGCTTGAACACTGAAGCTTTCTTT
-	TRBV12-3/TRBV12-4	-	TRBJ2-7	CASGGHSYEQYF	TGTGCCAGCGGGGGGCACTCCTACGAGCAGTACTTC
many	TRBV20-1	TRBD2	TRBJ2-7	CSAVGAGGGYEQYF	TGCAGTGCTGTTGGCGCGGGAGGGGGCTACGAGCAGTACTTC
-	TRBV6-1	TRBD1	TRBJ1-2	CASSPRQGRYGYTF	TGTGCCAGCAGCCCCAGACAGGGGAGGTATGGCTACACCTTC
-	TRBV12-3/TRBV12-4	-	TRBJ2-2	CASQSGGGPNTGELFF	TGTGCCAGCCAATCGGGGGGCGGACCGAACACCGGGGAGCTGTTTTTT
many	TRBV20-1	-	TRBJ1-1	CSARDVVEAFF	TGCAGTGCTAGAGATGTGGTTGAAGCTTTCTTT
many	TRBV18	TRBD1	TRBJ1-1	CASSLSGTGGNTEAFF	TGTGCCAGCTCACTCAGCGGGACAGGGGGGAACACTGAAGCTTTCTTT
many	TRBV30	-	TRBJ2-1	CAWSATGIVQFF	TGTGCCTGGAGTGCCACAGGGATAGTGCAGTTCTTC